The 14 T cell receptor beta chains given below trace back to one sample, sequenced in a study of blood T cell repertoires in COVID-19 (dated by TCRdb to about 2020). Libraries were constructed by the immunoSEQ multiplex PCR assay. Not all clones reach the TCRdb copy of this immuneACCESS table, which keeps in-frame sequences only. Checked studies attribute under half of the gap to unresolved V genes and leave the rest unexplained. The sample profile shows over 200,000 clones; about nine tenths of them were found once. Roughly 6.5% of the sample rests with the top ten. Input material: peripheral blood. These receptors all stem from a man aged 55-75 years who had recovered from COVID-19.

This chain joins TRBV9 and TRBJ2-6, with D uncertain. The CDR3 sequence is 15 residues long. Germline V lookup: CDR1 SGDLS, CDR2 YYNGEE. V lost 4 bases and J lost 4, with 12 bases in between. DNA of the CDR3: TGTGCCAGCAGCCCCTCGAGAGCGGGGGCCAACGTCCTGACTTTC. Protein: CASSPSRAGANVLTF.

The V and J genes are TRBV19 and TRBJ1-2, with 7 positions matching TRBD1. The CDR3 loop spans 14 amino acids. With 3 bases clipped from V and 5 bases from J, the junction kept 6 bases outside the gene matches. Germline V gives CDR1 LNHDA, CDR2 SQIVND (reference sequence). The CDR3 region is CASSMRDRLYGYTF. The CDR3 nucleotides are TGTGCCAGTAGTATGCGGGACAGATTATATGGCTACACCTTC.

The chain is built from TRBV7-2 and TRBJ2-3; D gene ambiguous. Trimming removed 5 bases at V and 3 bases at J, with 12 bases between. Germline V gene data show CDR1 as SGHTA and CDR2 as FQGNSA. This CDR3 region has 14 residues. Written as DNA, the CDR3 is TGTGCCAGCAGCCCCCACATGGTAACAGATACGCAGTATTTT. Translating it yields CASSPHMVTDTQYF.

The gene calls are TRBV5-1 and TRBJ2-7; TRBD2 is a possible D gene (7 bases). The V and J ends lost 2 bases and 1 base respectively, with 10 bases between them. Germline V gene sequence: CDR1 SGHRS, CDR2 YFSETQ. The CDR3 has 14 amino acids. The CDR3 is CASSFGGASYEQYF. In DNA form, the CDR3 reads TGCGCCAGCAGCTTTGGGGGGGCGTCCTACGAGCAGTACTTC.

The chain couples TRBV5-1 to TRBJ2-7; D might be TRBD1 (5 bases). This CDR3 spans 12 amino acids. Deletions cut 2 bases from V and 3 bases from J, with 6 bases between. From germline, CDR1 is SGHRS and CDR2 YFSETQ. Here the CDR3 DNA reads TGCGCCAGCAGCTTTGACAGCTACGAGCAGTACTTC. It encodes CASSFDSYEQYF.

This clone has at least ten counts. The chain employs TRBV14 and TRBJ2-3, with 7 nucleotides matching TRBD2. CDR1 is SGHDN and CDR2 is FVKESK in the germline V gene. The CDR3 extends over 15 amino acids. The junction had 2 bases not matched to a gene; V was cut back by 2 bases and J by 0 bases. The CDR3 here is CASSQQLASTDTQYF. The CDR3 DNA is TGTGCCAGCAGCCAACAACTAGCGAGCACAGATACGCAGTATTTT.

The chain couples TRBV7-2 to TRBJ2-7, with a weak D call TRBD2 (7 bases). Germline V gene data show CDR1 as SGHTA and CDR2 as FQGNSA. The V gene lost 2 bases and the J gene lost 4 bases, with 12 bases spanning the gap. This CDR3 spans 14 amino acids. CDR3 region: CASSLSGGTYEQYF. The DNA for the CDR3 is TGTGCCAGCAGCTTATCGGGGGGCACGTACGAGCAGTACTTC. The variable domain in full, completed from reference TRBV7-2 and TRBJ2-7, reads GAGVSQSPSNKVTEKGKDVELRCDPISGHTALYWYRQSLGQGLEFLIYFQGNSAPDKSGLPSDRFSAERTGGSVSTLTIQRTQQEDSAVYLCASSLSGGTYEQYFGPGTRLTVT.

The rearrangement joins TRBV3-1 (or the pseudogene TRBV3-2) to TRBJ1-2; D remains ambiguous. The germline gives CDR1 LGHDT, CDR2 YNNKEL (reference sequence). The CDR3 contains 14 residues. Trimming removed 6 bases from V and 3 bases from J, with 14 bases in between. The CDR3: CASRASAVDYGYTF. CDR3 DNA sequence: TGTGCCAGCAGGGCCTCGGCGGTTGACTATGGCTACACCTTC.

The genes are TRBV6-5 and TRBJ2-1; the D gene is possibly TRBD1 (5 bases). Germline CDR1 reads MNHEY; CDR2 reads SVGAGI. V was trimmed by 7 bases and J by 8 bases, leaving 12 bases between them. This CDR3 is 12 amino acids long. The CDR3 loop reads CASTRVRDEQFF. The CDR3 region has the DNA TGTGCCAGCACCAGGGTTAGGGATGAGCAGTTCTTC.

This clone was counted a few times. This chain uses TRBV3-1 (or the pseudogene TRBV3-2) with TRBJ1-2, with 10 bases lining up with TRBD1. CDR1 is LGHDT and CDR2 is YNNKEL in the germline V gene (reference sequence). The CDR3 consists of 16 residues. Trimming took 1 base from V and 8 from J; bases not matched to a gene: 10. CDR3 sequence: CASSQAGRQGASGYTF. The CDR3 DNA sequence: TGTGCCAGCAGCCAAGCCGGAAGACAGGGGGCTTCCGGCTACACCTTC.

The chain recombines TRBV5-6 with TRBJ2-4, with 7 positions matching TRBD1. This CDR3 region has 17 residues. CDR1 SGHDT and CDR2 YYEEEE come from the germline V gene. After removal of 4 bases from V and 3 bases from J, the junction contained 13 bases not matched to a gene. The CDR3, as DNA: TGTGCCAGCAGCGACGAACAGGGGTACGGGGTCAAAAACATTCAGTACTTC. It is translated as CASSDEQGYGVKNIQYF.

This clone has just one count. The chain carries TRBV12-3 or TRBV12-4 and TRBJ1-2; tentative D call: TRBD1 (5 bases). The length of the CDR3 is 13 residues. Trimming took 8 bases from V and 7 from J, leaving 17 bases between them. For the CDR3, the DNA is TGTGCCAGCCGCTCAGGAGGGGTGGGTGGCTACACCTTC. Encoded protein: CASRSGGVGGYTF.

The V call is TRBV29-1, the J call TRBJ2-7; the match to TRBD2 covers 7 bases. Germline V gene sequence: CDR1 SQVTM, CDR2 ANQGSEA. After removal of 1 base from V and 0 bases from J, the junction contained 3 bases not matched to a gene. The CDR3 totals 14 residues. The CDR3 bases are TGCAGCGTTGAAGGGGGAGGGAGCTCCTACGAGCAGTACTTC. It codes for CSVEGGGSSYEQYF.

The chain has TRBV10-3 and TRBJ1-5, with D uncertain. Germline V gene data show CDR1 as ENHRY and CDR2 as SYGVKD. V lost 0 bases, J lost 0 bases, and 12 bases lay in between. The length of the CDR3 is 17 residues. CDR3 loop: CAISESARADSNQPQHF. CDR3 sequence (DNA): TGTGCCATCAGTGAGTCTGCGAGGGCCGATAGCAATCAGCCCCAGCATTTT.